A selection of T cell receptor beta chains follows, all from one sample in a study of cytomegalovirus exposure and HLA in healthy donors. Libraries were prepared by immunoSEQ multiplex PCR; TCRdb keeps only in-frame clonotypes and omits some of them. The data contain some 120,000 clones, 65% to 90% of them seen just once; the ten biggest clones take up around 4.2%. The sample consisted of PBMCs. Every receptor here comes from a young woman in good health and CMV-seronegative. Each CDR3 is given with its conserved first and last residue. The order of the fields is V gene, clone size, J gene, CDR3 length, D gene, CDR3 protein, CDR3 DNA. A D gene is named only where the DNA matches it firmly. Part of the rows lack a size; the others show once, few, many or a class for expanded clones.

>TRBV10-3|.|TRBJ2-2|12|.
CAIATAGGELFF
TGTGCCATCGCTACGGCGGGCGGGGAGCTGTTTTTT
>TRBV21-1|.|TRBJ2-5|14|.
CASSHRDLQETQYF
TGTGCCAGCAGCCACCGGGACTTACAAGAGACCCAGTACTTC
>TRBV5-5|.|TRBJ2-1|12|.
CASSRTLSEQFF
TGTGCCAGCAGCCGGACTCTAAGTGAGCAGTTCTTC
>TRBV9|.|TRBJ1-3|19|.
CASSVSQGGRSSSGNTIYF
TGTGCCAGCAGCGTCAGTCAAGGAGGCAGGTCGAGCTCTGGAAACACCATATATTTT
>TRBV29-1|.|TRBJ1-5|14|TRBD1
CSVGDRGQNQPQHF
TGCAGCGTGGGGGACAGGGGTCAGAATCAGCCCCAGCATTTT
>TRBV10-2|.|TRBJ2-7|13|TRBD2
CASALAGSYEQYF
TGCGCCAGCGCCCTAGCGGGAAGCTACGAGCAGTACTTC
>TRBV7-2|.|TRBJ2-7|15|.
CASSFIPGQLYEQYF
TGTGCCAGCAGCTTTATACCGGGACAACTATACGAGCAGTACTTC
>TRBV6-4|.|TRBJ2-7|15|TRBD2
CASSYSRESSYEQYF
TGTGCCAGCAGTTACTCGCGGGAGAGCTCCTACGAGCAGTACTTC
>TRBV11-2|.|TRBJ2-7|17|TRBD1
CASSSGQGQRDSREQYF
TGTGCCAGCAGCTCCGGACAGGGACAAAGGGACTCGAGAGAGCAGTACTTC
>TRBV27|.|TRBJ2-5|13|.
CASTSGHGETQYF
TGTGCCAGCACGTCTGGGCACGGTGAGACCCAGTACTTC
>TRBV28|once|TRBJ2-7|12|TRBD1
CASSLGTDEQYF
TGTGCCAGCAGTTTAGGGACAGACGAGCAGTACTTC
>TRBV6-1|.|TRBJ2-2|16|TRBD2
CASSGSGLAGAGELFF
TGTGCCAGCAGTGGATCGGGACTAGCGGGAGCCGGGGAGCTGTTTTTT
>TRBV5-5|.|TRBJ1-5|14|.
CASSTGSENQPQHF
TGTGCCAGCAGCACAGGGTCGGAAAATCAGCCCCAGCATTTT
>TRBV27|.|TRBJ1-1|14|.
CASSFISSGTEAFF
TGTGCCAGCAGTTTCATCTCATCGGGCACTGAAGCTTTCTTT
>TRBV27|.|TRBJ1-1|16|.
CASSLRGGGLNTEAFF
TGTGCCAGCAGTTTACGGGGCGGGGGGCTGAACACTGAAGCTTTCTTT
>TRBV19|.|TRBJ2-1|16|TRBD2
CASSRGTSGRTSEQFF
TGTGCCAGTAGCCGAGGGACTAGCGGGAGGACCAGCGAGCAGTTCTTC
>TRBV7-8|.|TRBJ2-7|12|.
CASSYAGPEQYF
TGTGCCAGCAGTTACGCGGGACCCGAGCAGTACTTC
>TRBV6-5|.|TRBJ1-2|11|.
CASRTGHGYTF
TGTGCCAGCAGGACAGGTCATGGCTACACCTTC
>TRBV19|.|TRBJ1-2|14|.
CASSIPTDVYGYTF
TGTGCCAGTAGTATTCCGACAGACGTCTATGGCTACACCTTC
>TRBV28|.|TRBJ2-2|15|TRBD2
CASSASGSRTGELFF
TGTGCCAGCAGTGCTAGCGGGAGTCGTACCGGGGAGCTATTTTTT
>TRBV19|.|TRBJ2-6|17|TRBD1
CASSRGTGVPGANVLTF
TGTGCCAGTAGTCGCGGGACAGGGGTGCCTGGGGCCAACGTCCTGACTTTC
>TRBV6-5|.|TRBJ1-4|15|.
CASSYSIQGNEKLFF
TGTGCCAGCAGTTACTCGATACAGGGAAACGAAAAACTGTTTTTT
>TRBV7-9|.|TRBJ2-1|15|TRBD2
CASSQGLANYNEQFF
TGTGCCAGCAGCCAGGGACTAGCTAATTACAATGAGCAGTTCTTC
>TRBV15|.|TRBJ2-3|12|TRBD1
CATGTVTDTQYF
TGTGCCACCGGGACAGTCACAGATACGCAGTATTTT
>TRBV4-1|.|TRBJ1-1|14|.
CASSQARAVTEAFF
TGCGCCAGCAGCCAAGCGCGAGCGGTAACTGAAGCTTTCTTT
>TRBV6-6|.|TRBJ1-2|13|.
CASSVESNYGYTF
TGTGCCAGCAGTGTTGAGTCTAACTATGGCTACACCTTC